One T cell receptor beta chain is described in this entry. This clonotype was observed at least ten times. It lacks a known antigen. The input lacks base qualities; no much larger clone sits a single base away. Read against the paper, the sample's time point label means: patch test 3, about 24 weeks after DPC sensitization. The treatment or condition tag for this specimen amounts to: therapeutic diphenylcyclopropenone sensitization with weekly scalp DPC. Unfractionated whole blood was collected in Tempus Blood RNA tubes, and total RNA was extracted from that blood. At every patch-test visit, the blood draw took place before the patch test was put on. Eligible patients were aged 18 to 70, diagnosed with alopecia, deemed suitable for DPC therapy, and excluded if pregnant. The junction carries 9 bases between V and J, which are trimmed by 5 bases and 10 bases respectively. From the germline V gene, CDR1 is SGHAT and CDR2 is FQNNGV. Including the terminal cysteine and phenylalanine, the CDR3 comprises 11 residues. Only CDR3 DNA remains: 33 bases, in frame from the first base.

This sample was included in a study of human T cells and chemical hapten exposure (dated by TCRdb to the early 2020s). Concerning the study at large: For sensitization, 2% DPC in acetone was applied to a 2 cm by 2 cm area of upper inner arm skin. Libraries were combined into a pool for sequencing, and differences in TCR yield between samples came mainly from small differences in library volumes within the pool. Alopecia areata with under or over 50% scalp involvement, alopecia totalis and alopecia universalis were represented in the patient cohort, which was mostly female. Blood for TCR sequencing was provided by twenty-nine alopecia patients at one to four time points (pre-sensitization, 2, 6 and 24 weeks). In alopecia patients, the study followed how the peripheral blood TCR repertoire changed in vivo over primary and secondary sensitization to diphenylcyclopropenone (DPC), a hapten. For every blood RNA sample, sequencing covered both the TCR alpha and TCR beta chains. Patch testing on the upper back used Finn chambers containing 0.01% DPC, with scoring done after 6 days according to International Contact Dermatitis Research Group standards. Blood samples were taken from patients before sensitization (week 0) and then at 2, 6 and about 24 weeks after DPC sensitization. Throughout the study period of around 24 weeks, patients also received therapeutic DPC doses to the scalp every week. Paper-wide results and their limitations: The number of PT1 expanded TCRs positively correlated with patch test score, significant at thresholds 8, 16 and 32 but not 4. The number of TCRs above 1 in 1000 frequency did not change with DPC sensitization; there was no evidence of global repertoire structure alterations. Because all patients had alopecia, a presumed autoimmune disease, the immune response of the patients might differ from that of healthy individuals. After repeated subsampling, changes were observed in the strength of the expansion versus patch-test correlation and in the threshold at which the correlation became significant. Expanded TCRs formed significantly more large CDR3 similarity clusters than pre-sensitization or healthy control sets, consistent with antigen-driven responses.

Library preparation was by RACE. TCRdb records NextSeq 500 as the sequencer. During library preparation, unique molecular identifiers were attached to individual cDNA molecules so that TCRs could be counted quantitatively and reproducibly. Turning to the authors' computational methods: A median of about 100,000 TCRs per sample was observed, with a range of 23,224 to 690,600. V, J and CDR3 annotation of the TCR reads was carried out using the Decombinator software suite. For PS versus PT1 abundance plots, all samples were subsampled to the same number of TCRs (28,000). TCRs were defined as expanded if absent before sensitization and observed at least eight times at the 2-week time point. TCRdb redid the processing of the public reads, applying fastp at Q25 and MiXCR, and retained in-frame beta chains. Rows merge per CDR3 protein into single entries with the most common DNA and genes. Clone size and V and J calls follow TCRdb, not the original study. The sample records just under 40,000 distinct CDR3 sequences, about 12% of which are singletons. The ten largest clones represent roughly 2% of the sample.

This sequence originates from a woman between 35 and 50 years old with alopecia areata. Some clones in this sample may be carry-over from other donors' samples. The V gene is TRBV11-2 and the J gene is TRBJ2-1; matching of 5 bases hints at TRBD1 as the D gene. The material sequenced was whole blood, taken in connection with sensitization to the hapten diphenylcyclopropenone (DPC). The bases read TGTGCCAGCAGCCAGGGATTCGAGCAGTTCTTC. This is translated as CASSQGFEQFF.